A selection of T cell receptor beta chains follows, all from one sample in a study of Graves' ophthalmopathy and Graves' hyperthyroidism. Each CDR3 protein gets one entry after TCRdb re-called the multiplex PCR reads with MiXCR. The data hold over a million distinct CDR3 sequences, with 35% to 40% observed a single time. Material for sequencing was peripheral blood or thyroid tissue (not recorded which). The receptors originated from an adult man with Graves' hyperthyroidism. The CDR3 runs from the conserved cysteine through the conserved F or W. Fields, in order: D gene, CDR3 length, J gene, V gene, clone size, CDR3 DNA, CDR3 protein. The D gene is left open where the match is weak. Clone size is stated in some rows and not others, as once, few, many or a class when expanded.

- 15 TRBJ1-1 TRBV19 many TGTGCCAGTAGTATAGCCGGGCGCGGGAACACTGAAGCTTTCTTT CASSIAGRGNTEAFF
- 13 TRBJ1-5 TRBV12-3/TRBV12-4 many TGTGCCAGCAGTTTAAGGGTTGGTCAGCCCCAGCATTTT CASSLRVGQPQHF
- 13 TRBJ2-5 TRBV11-2 many TGTGCCAGCACCAGACAAACCAGAGAGACCCAGTACTTC CASTRQTRETQYF
TRBD2 17 TRBJ2-2 TRBV7-9 many TGTGCCAGCAGCACGCCTCGGGGGGAGCGGAACACCGGGGAGCTGTTTTTT CASSTPRGERNTGELFF
TRBD1 15 TRBJ1-1 TRBV6-5 - TGTGCCGGCAGAGGACAGGGGGCGTTTGGCACTGAAGCTTTCTTT CAGRGQGAFGTEAFF
- 11 TRBJ2-5 TRBV29-1 - TGCAGCGTTTGGGGTAGGCAGACCCAGTACTTC CSVWGRQTQYF
- 16 TRBJ1-5 TRBV6-6 - TGTGCCAGCCTTGGAGGGGCGGGCAGCGGGGATCAGCCCCAGCATTTT CASLGGAGSGDQPQHF
- 14 TRBJ2-3 TRBV20-1 - TGCAGTGCTAGAGCTCCAAATCCCACAGATACGCAGTATTTT CSARAPNPTDTQYF
- 12 TRBJ1-1 TRBV5-4 - TGTGCCAGCAGCGATCGGACTGGAAGCGATTTCTTT CASSDRTGSDFF
TRBD1 16 TRBJ2-7 TRBV20-1 - TGCAGTGCTGAAACCGGGGGGACAGGGGGATTCTACGAGCAGTACTTC CSAETGGTGGFYEQYF
TRBD2 14 TRBJ2-5 TRBV7-9 many TGTGCCAGCAGCCAGCGGGGGGGATCAGAGACCCAGTACTTC CASSQRGGSETQYF
- 15 TRBJ1-2 TRBV19 - TGTGCCAGTAGTGCCGACGCGGCGGGTAACTATGGCTACACCTTC CASSADAAGNYGYTF
TRBD1 17 TRBJ1-1 TRBV25-1 few TGTGCCAGCAGTGACACCGGGACAGGGGTCATGAACACTGAAGCTTTCTTT CASSDTGTGVMNTEAFF
- 14 TRBJ1-2 TRBV10-2 - TGCGCCAGCAGTCCTGACTGCCCTAACTATGGCTACACCTTC CASSPDCPNYGYTF
- 12 TRBJ1-1 TRBV10-3 - TGTGCCATCGGATTCCAGGGCACTGAAGCTTTCTTT CAIGFQGTEAFF
TRBD2 17 TRBJ2-5 TRBV15 - TGTGCCACCAGCAGAGAAAGACCGCGGGGGAGGCAAGAGACCCAGTACTTC CATSRERPRGRQETQYF